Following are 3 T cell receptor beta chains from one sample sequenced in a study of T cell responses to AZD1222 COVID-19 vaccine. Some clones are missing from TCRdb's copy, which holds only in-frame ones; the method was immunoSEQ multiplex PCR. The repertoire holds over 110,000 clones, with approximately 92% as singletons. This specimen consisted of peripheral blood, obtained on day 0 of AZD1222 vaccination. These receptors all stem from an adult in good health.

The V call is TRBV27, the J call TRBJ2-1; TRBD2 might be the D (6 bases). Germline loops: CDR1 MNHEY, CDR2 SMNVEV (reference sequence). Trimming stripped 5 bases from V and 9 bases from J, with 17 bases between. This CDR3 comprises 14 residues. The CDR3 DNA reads TGTGCCAGCAGTGCTAGAAGCGGGCACCCTGAGCAGTTCTTC. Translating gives CASSARSGHPEQFF.

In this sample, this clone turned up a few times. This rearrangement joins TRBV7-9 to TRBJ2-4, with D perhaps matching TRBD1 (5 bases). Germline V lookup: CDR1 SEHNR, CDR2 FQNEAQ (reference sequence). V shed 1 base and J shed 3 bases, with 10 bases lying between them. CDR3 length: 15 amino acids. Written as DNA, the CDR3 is TGTGCCAGCAGCTTAGGACAGCTTGACAAAAACATTCAGTACTTC. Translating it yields CASSLGQLDKNIQYF.

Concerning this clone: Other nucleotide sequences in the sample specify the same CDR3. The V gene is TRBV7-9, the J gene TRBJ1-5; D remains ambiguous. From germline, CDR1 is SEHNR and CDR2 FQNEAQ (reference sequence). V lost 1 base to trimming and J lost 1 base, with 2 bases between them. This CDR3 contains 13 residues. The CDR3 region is CASSLDSNQPQHF. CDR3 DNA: TGTGCCAGCAGCTTAGACAGCAATCAGCCCCAGCATTTT.